Detailed here is one TCR beta chain. Its antigen is unidentified. The data stem from a study of T cell responses to AZD1222 COVID-19 vaccine. CDR1 and CDR2 from the germline V gene are MGHRA and YSYEKL. Trimming stripped 0 bases from V and 3 bases from J, with 7 bases between. CDR3 length: 14 amino acids. The assay was immunoSEQ multiplex PCR, and TCRdb's table has in-frame clones only and misses some. The profile shows about 110,000 clones, roughly nine tenths of them singletons. Regarding the study as a whole: Mostly white British, mostly female donors; authors suggested clonal diversity may be underestimated. The breadth and depth of Spike-specific TCRs increased once two AZD1222 doses had been given. Targeting of unmutated variant regions was reportedly seen in nearly half of spike-specific TCRs.

The TCR comes from an adult in good health. The chain carries TRBV4-1 and TRBJ2-3; D uncertain. Source: peripheral blood, taken on day 0 of MenACWY control vaccination. This chain's CDR3 is CASSQDDRTDTQYF. CDR3 bases: TGCGCCAGCAGCCAAGATGACCGAACAGATACGCAGTATTTT.